Shown below are 2 T cell receptor beta chains from a single sample sequenced in a study of blood T cell repertoires in COVID-19. Some clones are missing from TCRdb's copy, which holds only in-frame ones; the method was immunoSEQ multiplex PCR. The sample holds fewer than 200,000 clones, approximately 80% seen once. The sequenced sample consisted of PBMCs or T cells enriched from blood (not recorded which). All receptors come from a woman in her fifties or sixties who had recovered from COVID-19.

The V call is TRBV9, the J call TRBJ2-7, with 9 positions matching TRBD2. This CDR3 spans 14 amino acids. V dropped 2 bases and J dropped 7; count of bases not matched to a gene: 7. Germline CDR1 reads SGDLS; CDR2 reads YYNGEE. CDR3 loop: CASSVGASGNEQYF. CDR3 nucleotides: TGTGCCAGCAGCGTGGGGGCTAGCGGGAATGAGCAGTACTTC.

This clone turned up a few times. The J gene is TRBJ1-5, the V gene TRBV5-3; 9 bases line up with TRBD1. TRBV5-3 is an open reading frame whose function is uncertain. The CDR3 consists of 20 residues. J was trimmed by 0 bases and V by 1 base; bases with no gene match: 14. CDR3 protein: CARSLTVNRGRSYSNQPQHF. CDR3 nucleotide sequence: TGTGCCAGAAGCTTGACGGTTAACAGGGGGCGATCATATAGCAATCAGCCCCAGCATTTT.